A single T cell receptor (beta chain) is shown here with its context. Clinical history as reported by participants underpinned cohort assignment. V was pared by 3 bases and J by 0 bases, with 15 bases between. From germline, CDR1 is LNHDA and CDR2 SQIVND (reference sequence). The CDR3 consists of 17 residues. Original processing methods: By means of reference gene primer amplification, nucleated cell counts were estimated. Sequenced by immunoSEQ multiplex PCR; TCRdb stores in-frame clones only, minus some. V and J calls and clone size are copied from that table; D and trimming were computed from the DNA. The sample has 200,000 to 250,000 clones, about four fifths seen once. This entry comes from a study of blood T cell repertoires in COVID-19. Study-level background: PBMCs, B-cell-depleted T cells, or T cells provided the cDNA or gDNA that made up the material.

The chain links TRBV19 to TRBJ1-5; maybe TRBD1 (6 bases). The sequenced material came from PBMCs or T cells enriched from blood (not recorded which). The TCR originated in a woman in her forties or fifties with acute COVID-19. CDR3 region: CASSIIWTVNSNQPQHF. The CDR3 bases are TGTGCCAGTAGTATTATATGGACAGTTAATAGCAATCAGCCCCAGCATTTT.